This entry concerns a single TCR beta chain. This sample was taken from a study of blood T cell repertoires in COVID-19. The table came from immunoSEQ multiplex PCR; TCRdb's copy has only in-frame clones and leaves some out. The sample records about 50,000 clones, approximately 85% being singletons. With 4 bases clipped from V and 10 bases from J, the junction kept 14 bases outside the gene matches. This CDR3 comprises 17 residues. Germline loops: CDR1 SGHDT, CDR2 YYEEEE. The source is a human donor in a cohort sampled during active COVID-19. The donor label of this sample is uncertain. The rearrangement uses TRBV5-6 and TRBJ1-6; TRBD1 agrees at 10 bases. The specimen was peripheral blood. The CDR3 is CASSPGTGAPTKSPLHF. For the CDR3, the DNA is TGTGCCAGCAGCCCTGGGACAGGGGCCCCTACAAAGTCACCCCTCCACTTT.